What follows are 20 T cell receptor beta chains derived from one specimen sequenced in a study of T cells expressing NK-cell markers (dated by TCRdb to 2019 to 2021). The protocol used for the library was 5' RACE. Sequencing instrument: Illumina HiSeq 2000. Based on TCRdb reprocessing of the reads, there is one entry per CDR3 protein sequence, and DNA is missing. The sample table holds a few hundred thousand distinct CDR3 sequences. Over 1.3% of the sample is held by the ten biggest clonotypes. The sequenced sample was blood T cells: a sorted CD56 or NKG2C T cell subset, CD4+ or CD8+ T cells, or bulk PBMC T cells (not recorded which). The receptors shown here come from a woman in her fifties or sixties in good health. Donor details come from another sample of the same person, matched by shared clones.

The chain is built from TRBV10-1 and TRBJ2-3; TCRdb selects TRBD2, and the lack of DNA leaves this call unchecked. The length of the CDR3 is 18 residues. Germline V gene lookup returns CDR1 WNHNN and CDR2 SYGVQD (reference sequence). CDR3 sequence reads: CASSPFSRLAGAADTQYF.

Here the CDR3 reads CASSLRTSGRAGAYNEQFF. This sequence joins TRBV7-9 and TRBJ2-1; the D call of TRBD2 rests on TCRdb alone, since no DNA is present to check it. The CDR3 extends over 19 amino acids. The V gene's germline CDR1 is SEHNR and CDR2 FQNEAQ (reference sequence).

The gene calls are TRBV7-3 and TRBJ2-1; TCRdb picks TRBD2, but there is no DNA to check that call. Germline CDR1 is SGHTA and CDR2 is FQGTGA. This CDR3 region has 16 residues. CDR3 in amino acids: CASSSGLAGAGYEQFF.

V and J are TRBV9 and TRBJ1-6; TCRdb names TRBD1, which stays unverified in the absence of DNA. CDR3 length: 15 residues. Germline-derived CDR1 and CDR2 are SGDLS and YYNGEE. CDR3 loop: CASSASGTGVSVLHF.

V usage is TRBV18 and J usage is TRBJ2-1; lacking DNA, the TRBD2 call made by TCRdb goes unchecked. The CDR3 has 18 residues. CDR1 KGHSH and CDR2 LQKENI come from the germline V gene. The CDR3 region is CASSHMTSGRSSYNEQFF. Full variable domain (rest looked up from reference TRBV18 and TRBJ2-1): NAGVMQNPRHLVRRRGQEARLRCSPMKGHSHVYWYRQLPEEGLKFMVYLQKENIIDESGMPKERFSAEFPKEGPSILRIQQVVRGDSAAYFCASSHMTSGRSSYNEQFFGPGTRLTVL.

The chain links TRBV24-1 to TRBJ2-2. The CDR3 has 15 residues. In germline, CDR1 is KGHDR, CDR2 SFDVKD. This chain's CDR3 is CATSDQRQNTGELFF.

This sequence joins TRBV5-6 and TRBJ2-1. The CDR3 contains 13 residues. The germline V gene encodes CDR1 SGHDT and CDR2 YYEEEE. The CDR3 spells CASSSWVFGEQFF.

This sequence joins TRBV11-2 and TRBJ2-1; TCRdb picks TRBD2, but there is no DNA to check that call. The CDR3 extends over 14 amino acids. Germline values: CDR1 SGHAT, CDR2 FQNNGV. The CDR3: CASSSGITYNEQFF. The complete variable domain, with remaining parts taken from reference TRBV11-2 and TRBJ2-1, reads EAGVAQSPRYKIIEKRQSVAFWCNPISGHATLYWYQQILGQGPKLLIQFQNNGVVDDSQLPKDRFSAERLKGVDSTLKIQPAKLEDSAVYLCASSSGITYNEQFFGPGTRLTVL.

The chain carries TRBV19 and TRBJ1-4. Germline assignment: CDR1 LNHDA and CDR2 SQIVND (reference sequence). The CDR3 is 15 residues long. CDR3 sequence: CASSIGGRPAEKLFF.

This chain uses TRBV12-3 or TRBV12-4 with TRBJ1-4; lacking DNA, the TRBD1 call made by TCRdb goes unchecked. The CDR3 is 13 amino acids. The CDR3 sequence is CASRHPGREKLFF.

V gene TRBV20-1 combines with J gene TRBJ2-1. CDR3 length: 13 amino acids. From germline, CDR1 is DFQATT and CDR2 SNEGSKA (reference sequence). CDR3 loop: CSASEWANNEQFF.

The chain has TRBV12-5 and TRBJ2-1; TCRdb's D call of TRBD1 is untestable without DNA. Germline V gene sequence: CDR1 LGHNT, CDR2 FRNRAP. The CDR3 is 16 amino acids. The CDR3 sequence is CASGNRTGSRHNEQFF.

The V and J genes are TRBV11-2 and TRBJ1-1; TCRdb reports TRBD1, a call that lacks DNA to check it against. The CDR3 is 16 residues long. Per germline, CDR1 SGHAT and CDR2 FQNNGV. CDR3 region: CASSFTTGRGNTEAFF. The full variable domain, its missing parts supplied by reference TRBV11-2 and TRBJ1-1, is EAGVAQSPRYKIIEKRQSVAFWCNPISGHATLYWYQQILGQGPKLLIQFQNNGVVDDSQLPKDRFSAERLKGVDSTLKIQPAKLEDSAVYLCASSFTTGRGNTEAFFGQGTRLTVV.

The J gene is TRBJ2-7, the V gene TRBV7-2. Germline V gene lookup returns CDR1 SGHTA and CDR2 FQGNSA. This CDR3 comprises 14 residues. CDR3 region: CASSLERIDLEQYF.

This chain connects TRBV12-3 or TRBV12-4 to TRBJ1-2; TCRdb gives TRBD1 as the D gene, but with no DNA this cannot be confirmed. There are 16 residues in the CDR3. CDR3 residues: CASSPAGTGSNYGYTF.

V is TRBV12-3 or TRBV12-4 and J is TRBJ2-5; with no DNA, the TCRdb D assignment of TRBD2 cannot be verified. CDR3 length equals 15 residues. This CDR3 is CASSFPGLASETQYF.

The rearrangement uses TRBV7-9 and TRBJ2-1; TCRdb proposes TRBD2, but this gene call is untestable without DNA. The CDR3 runs to 20 residues. Germline assignment: CDR1 SEHNR and CDR2 FQNEAQ (reference sequence). The CDR3 loop is CASSVRTSGVSEFDYNEQFF.

The chain recombines TRBV6-1 with TRBJ2-3; TCRdb selects TRBD1, and the lack of DNA leaves this call unchecked. CDR1 MNHNS and CDR2 SASEGT come from the germline V gene. This CDR3 is built from 13 residues. CDR3 residues: CASSQERGDTQYF.

This chain links TRBV24-1 with TRBJ2-1. Germline lookup yields CDR1 KGHDR and CDR2 SFDVKD. This CDR3 spans 16 amino acids. Here the CDR3 reads CATSDARPEGRNEQFF.

The chain has TRBV18 and TRBJ2-7; TCRdb names TRBD2, which stays unverified in the absence of DNA. The germline V gene encodes CDR1 KGHSH and CDR2 LQKENI. The CDR3 covers 15 residues. The CDR3 loop reads CASSPRREASYEQYF.